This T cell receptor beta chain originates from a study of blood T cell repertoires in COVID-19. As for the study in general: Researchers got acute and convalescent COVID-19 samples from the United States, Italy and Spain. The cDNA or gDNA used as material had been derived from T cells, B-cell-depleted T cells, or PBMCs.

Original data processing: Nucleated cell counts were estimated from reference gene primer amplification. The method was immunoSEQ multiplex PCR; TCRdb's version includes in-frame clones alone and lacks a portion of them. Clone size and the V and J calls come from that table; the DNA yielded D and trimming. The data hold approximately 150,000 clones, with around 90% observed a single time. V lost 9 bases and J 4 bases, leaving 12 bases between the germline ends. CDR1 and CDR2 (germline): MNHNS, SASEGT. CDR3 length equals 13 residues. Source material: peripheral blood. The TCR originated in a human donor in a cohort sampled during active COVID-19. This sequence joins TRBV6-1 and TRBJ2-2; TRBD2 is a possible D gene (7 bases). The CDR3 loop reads CARKGGRTGELFF. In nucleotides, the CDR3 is TGTGCCAGAAAGGGGGGGCGCACCGGGGAGCTGTTTTTT.